The rows below give T cell receptor beta chains drawn from one sample of a study of T cell repertoires in cytomegalovirus infection. Their specific antigens are unknown. From the reads, TCRdb called clonotypes with MiXCR, one entry per CDR3 protein. The table shows some 480,000 distinct CDR3 sequences, with 33% occurring only once. Sequenced here: cultured PBMCs, sampled from culture after CMV antigen stimulation. The source is a human donor in good health (CMV status not recorded). Some clones in this sample may be carry-over from other donors' samples. Each CDR3 is given with its conserved first and last residue. The D gene is left open where the match is weak. Clone size, where shown, is once, few, many, or a class for clones that have expanded.

TRBJ1-2	15	.	TRBV7-2	few	TGTGCCAGCAGCTTAGAGGGGACCCTCAACTATGGCTACACCTTC	CASSLEGTLNYGYTF
TRBJ1-4	15	TRBD1	TRBV6-5	.	TGTGCCAGCAGTTACTCGAGGGACAGGGGATGGAAACTGTTTTTT	CASSYSRDRGWKLFF
TRBJ1-1	15	TRBD1	TRBV27	.	TGTGCCAGCAGTGGACAGGGGGCAAGGAACACTGAAGCTTTCTTT	CASSGQGARNTEAFF
TRBJ2-3	18	.	TRBV6-5	.	TGTGCCAGCAGCCACCCTACATCAGGGTCATGGGGCCCAGATACGCAGTATTTT	CASSHPTSGSWGPDTQYF
TRBJ2-1	15	TRBD2	TRBV6-2/TRBV6-3	few	TGTGCCAGCAGTACGACTAGCCCCGGCTACAATGAGCAGTTCTTC	CASSTTSPGYNEQFF
TRBJ2-3	13	TRBD2	TRBV10-3	.	TGTGCCATCGGGGGGGGTAGCACAGATACGCAGTATTTT	CAIGGGSTDTQYF
TRBJ2-1	15	.	TRBV7-2	.	TGTGCCAGCACCCCCCGGAGTAGCTCCTACAATGAGCAGTTCTTC	CASTPRSSSYNEQFF
TRBJ2-1	18	TRBD2	TRBV4-1	.	TGCGCCAGCAGCCAGAGGAGTATGACTAGCGGGACCTACAATGAGCAGTTCTTC	CASSQRSMTSGTYNEQFF
TRBJ1-2	13	.	TRBV10-2	.	TGCGCCAGCAGCGATAACAAGAACCATGGCTACACCTTC	CASSDNKNHGYTF
TRBJ2-1	19	.	TRBV12-3/TRBV12-4	few	TGTGCCAGCAGTTTCACACCCCTTTTAAAGCCGAGCTCCTACAATGAGCAGTTCTTC	CASSFTPLLKPSSYNEQFF
TRBJ1-2	14	TRBD1	TRBV28	.	TGTGCCAGCAGGCGGGGAGGGACAGACTATGGCTACACCTTC	CASRRGGTDYGYTF
TRBJ2-5	14	.	TRBV12-3/TRBV12-4	.	TGTGCCAGCAGTTTCGGACAGCTCCAAGAGACCCAGTACTTC	CASSFGQLQETQYF
TRBJ2-5	14	TRBD2	TRBV5-4	.	TGTGCCAGCAGCAGCGGGGGGGCAGAAGAGACCCAGTACTTC	CASSSGGAEETQYF
TRBJ2-2	15	TRBD2	TRBV6-5	.	TGTGCCAGCAGTTACCTAGCGGGAGTTGCCGGGGAGCTGTTTTTT	CASSYLAGVAGELFF
TRBJ2-1	12	.	TRBV7-2	.	TGTGCCAGCAGCTTTTTTTGGGCTGAGCAGTTCTTC	CASSFFWAEQFF
TRBJ1-2	14	TRBD1	TRBV20-1	.	TGCAGTGCTAGCCGGACAGGGTTAAACTATGGCTACACCTTC	CSASRTGLNYGYTF